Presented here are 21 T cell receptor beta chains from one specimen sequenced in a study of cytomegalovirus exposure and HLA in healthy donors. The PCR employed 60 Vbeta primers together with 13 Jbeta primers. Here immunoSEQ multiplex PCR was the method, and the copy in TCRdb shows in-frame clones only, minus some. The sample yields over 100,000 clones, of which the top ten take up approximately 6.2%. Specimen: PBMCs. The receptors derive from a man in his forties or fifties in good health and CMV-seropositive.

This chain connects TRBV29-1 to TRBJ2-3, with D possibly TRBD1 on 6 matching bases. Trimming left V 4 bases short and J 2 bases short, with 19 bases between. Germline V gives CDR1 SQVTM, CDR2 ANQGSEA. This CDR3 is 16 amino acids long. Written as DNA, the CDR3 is TGCAGCGTTGTTGGACAGATACTACGAAACACAGATACGCAGTATTTT. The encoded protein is CSVVGQILRNTDTQYF.

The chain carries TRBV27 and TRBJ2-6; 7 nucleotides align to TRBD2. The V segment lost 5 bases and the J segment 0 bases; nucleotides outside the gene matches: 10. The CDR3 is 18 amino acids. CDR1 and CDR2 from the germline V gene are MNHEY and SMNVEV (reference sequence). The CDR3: CASSLLRGGISGANVLTF. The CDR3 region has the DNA TGTGCCAGCAGTCTGCTTCGGGGAGGGATCTCTGGGGCCAACGTCCTGACTTTC.

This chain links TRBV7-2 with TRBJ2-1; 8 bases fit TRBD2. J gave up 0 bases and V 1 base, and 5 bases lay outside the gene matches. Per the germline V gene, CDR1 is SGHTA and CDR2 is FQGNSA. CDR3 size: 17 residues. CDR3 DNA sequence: TGTGCCAGCAGCTTAGATTTAGCGGGACGCTCCTACAATGAGCAGTTCTTC. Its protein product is CASSLDLAGRSYNEQFF.

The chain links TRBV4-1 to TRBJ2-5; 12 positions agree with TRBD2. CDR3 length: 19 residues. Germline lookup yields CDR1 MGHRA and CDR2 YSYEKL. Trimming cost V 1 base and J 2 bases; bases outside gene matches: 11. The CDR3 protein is CASSQVETSGRPAQETQYF. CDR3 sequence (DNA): TGCGCCAGCAGCCAAGTTGAAACTAGCGGGAGGCCAGCTCAAGAGACCCAGTACTTC.

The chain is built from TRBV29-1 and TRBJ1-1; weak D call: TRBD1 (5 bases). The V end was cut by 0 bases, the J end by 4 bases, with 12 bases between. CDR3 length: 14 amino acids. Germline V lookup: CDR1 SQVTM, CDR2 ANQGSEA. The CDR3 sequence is CSVEEQRGGTEAFF. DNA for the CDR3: TGCAGCGTTGAAGAACAAAGGGGAGGCACTGAAGCTTTCTTT.

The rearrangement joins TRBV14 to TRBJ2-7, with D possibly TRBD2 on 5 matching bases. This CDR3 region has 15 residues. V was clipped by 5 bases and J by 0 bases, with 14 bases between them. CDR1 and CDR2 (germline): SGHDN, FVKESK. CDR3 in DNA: TGTGCCAGCAGCGCCCCCGGAGGTGTCTCCTACGAGCAGTACTTC. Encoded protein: CASSAPGGVSYEQYF.

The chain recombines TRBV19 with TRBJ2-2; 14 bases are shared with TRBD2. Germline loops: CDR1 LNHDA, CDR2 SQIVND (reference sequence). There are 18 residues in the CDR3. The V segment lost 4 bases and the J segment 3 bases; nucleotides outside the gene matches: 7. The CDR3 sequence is CASSTPTSGRGYTGELFF. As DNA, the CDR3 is TGTGCCAGTAGTACCCCGACTAGCGGGAGGGGATACACCGGGGAGCTGTTTTTT.

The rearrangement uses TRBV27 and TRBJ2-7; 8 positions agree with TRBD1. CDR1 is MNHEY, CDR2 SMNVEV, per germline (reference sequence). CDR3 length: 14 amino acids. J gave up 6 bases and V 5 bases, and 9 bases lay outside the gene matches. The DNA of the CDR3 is TGTGCCAGCAGTAGGGGGACAGGCCTGGCCGAGCAGTACTTC. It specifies CASSRGTGLAEQYF.

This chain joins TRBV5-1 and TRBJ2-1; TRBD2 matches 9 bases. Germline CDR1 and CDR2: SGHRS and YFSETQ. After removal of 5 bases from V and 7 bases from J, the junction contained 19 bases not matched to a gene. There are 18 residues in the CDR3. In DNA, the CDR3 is TGCGCCAGCAGTTCACGACAAATCAGCGGGAGGCCATTGAATGAGCAGTTCTTC. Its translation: CASSSRQISGRPLNEQFF.

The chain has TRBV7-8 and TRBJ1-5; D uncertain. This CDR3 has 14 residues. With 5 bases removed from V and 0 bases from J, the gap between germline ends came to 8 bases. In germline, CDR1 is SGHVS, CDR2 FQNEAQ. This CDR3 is CASSVLSSNQPQHF. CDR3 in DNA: TGTGCCAGCAGCGTTTTGAGTAGCAATCAGCCCCAGCATTTT.

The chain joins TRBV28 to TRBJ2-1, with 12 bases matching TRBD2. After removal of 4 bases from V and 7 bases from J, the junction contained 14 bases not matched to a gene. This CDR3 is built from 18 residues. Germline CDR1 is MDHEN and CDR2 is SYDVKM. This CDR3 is CASSSQTLAGGVWNEQFF. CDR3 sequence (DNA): TGTGCCAGCAGTTCCCAAACCCTAGCGGGGGGGGTTTGGAATGAGCAGTTCTTC.

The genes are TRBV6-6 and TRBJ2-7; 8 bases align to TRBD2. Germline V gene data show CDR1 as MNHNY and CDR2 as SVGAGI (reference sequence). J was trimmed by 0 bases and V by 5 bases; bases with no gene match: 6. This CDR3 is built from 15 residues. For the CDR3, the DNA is TGTGCCAGCAGTACGAATAGCGGGAACTCCTACGAGCAGTACTTC. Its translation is CASSTNSGNSYEQYF.

This CDR3 reads CASSQVGTGYDEQFF. The DNA for the CDR3 is TGCGCCAGCAGCCAAGTAGGGACAGGGTACGATGAGCAGTTCTTC. This rearrangement joins TRBV4-1 to TRBJ2-1; 9 bases line up with TRBD1. The V and J ends lost 1 base and 8 bases, in that order; junction bases with no gene match: 6. The CDR3 extends over 15 amino acids. CDR1 MGHRA and CDR2 YSYEKL come from the germline V gene.

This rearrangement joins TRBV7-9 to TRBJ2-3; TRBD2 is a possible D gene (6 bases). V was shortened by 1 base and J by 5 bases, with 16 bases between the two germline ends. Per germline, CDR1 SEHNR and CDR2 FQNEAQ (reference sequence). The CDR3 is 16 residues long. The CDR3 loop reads CASSLVGGGGGDTQYF. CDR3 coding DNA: TGTGCCAGCAGCTTAGTTGGGGGAGGAGGAGGAGATACGCAGTATTTT. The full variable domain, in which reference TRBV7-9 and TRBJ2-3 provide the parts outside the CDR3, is DTGVSQNPRHKITKRGQNVTFRCDPISEHNRLYWYRQTLGQGPEFLTYFQNEAQLEKSRLLSDRFSAERPKGSFSTLEIQRTEQGDSAMYLCASSLVGGGGGDTQYFGPGTRLTVL.

The CDR3 DNA follows: TGTGCCATCAGTAGGACTGGGAATTTGGATTCACCCCTCCACTTT. It yields the protein CAISRTGNLDSPLHF. The chain recombines TRBV10-3 with TRBJ1-6; D remains unclear. The germline V gene encodes CDR1 ENHRY and CDR2 SYGVKD. The CDR3 sequence is 15 residues long. Trimming took off 5 bases at V and 8 bases at J, with 16 bases between the two ends.

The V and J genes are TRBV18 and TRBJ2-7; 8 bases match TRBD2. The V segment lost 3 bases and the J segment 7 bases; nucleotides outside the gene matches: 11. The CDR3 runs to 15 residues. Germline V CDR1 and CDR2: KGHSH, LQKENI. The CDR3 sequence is CASSPVEREKGEQYF. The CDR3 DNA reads TGTGCCAGCTCACCCGTGGAGCGGGAGAAAGGTGAGCAGTACTTC.

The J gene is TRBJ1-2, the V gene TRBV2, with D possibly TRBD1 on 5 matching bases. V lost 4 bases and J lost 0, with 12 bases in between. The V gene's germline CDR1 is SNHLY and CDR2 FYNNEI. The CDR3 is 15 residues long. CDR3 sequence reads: CASSVRDSSNYGYTF. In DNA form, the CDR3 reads TGTGCCAGCAGTGTCAGGGATTCTTCTAACTATGGCTACACCTTC.

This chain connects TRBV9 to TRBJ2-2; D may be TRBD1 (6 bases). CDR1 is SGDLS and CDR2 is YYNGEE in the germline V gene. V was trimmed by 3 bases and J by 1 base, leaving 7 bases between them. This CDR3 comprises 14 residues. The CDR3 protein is CASSATGNTGELFF. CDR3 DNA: TGTGCCAGCAGCGCGACAGGGAACACCGGGGAGCTGTTTTTT.

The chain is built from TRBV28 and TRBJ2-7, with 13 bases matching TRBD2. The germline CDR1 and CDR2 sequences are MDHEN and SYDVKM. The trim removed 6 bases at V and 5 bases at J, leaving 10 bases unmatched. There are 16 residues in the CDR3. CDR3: CASRTSGRALDHEQYF. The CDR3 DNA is TGTGCCAGCAGAACTAGCGGGAGGGCCCTCGACCACGAGCAGTACTTC. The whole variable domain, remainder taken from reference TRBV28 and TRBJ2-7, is DVKVTQSSRYLVKRTGEKVFLECVQDMDHENMFWYRQDPGLGLRLIYFSYDVKMKEKGDIPEGYSVSREKKERFSLILESASTNQTSMYLCASRTSGRALDHEQYFGPGTRLTVT.

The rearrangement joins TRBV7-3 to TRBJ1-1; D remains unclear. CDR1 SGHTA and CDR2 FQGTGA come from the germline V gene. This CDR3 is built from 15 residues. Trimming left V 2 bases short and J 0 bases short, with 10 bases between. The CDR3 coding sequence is TGTGCCAGCAGCTTATCTGGACTCATGAACACTGAAGCTTTCTTT. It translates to CASSLSGLMNTEAFF. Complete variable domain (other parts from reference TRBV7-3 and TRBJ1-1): GAGVSQTPSNKVTEKGKYVELRCDPISGHTALYWYRQSLGQGPEFLIYFQGTGAADDSGLPNDRFFAVRPEGSVSTLKIQRTERGDSAVYLCASSLSGLMNTEAFFGQGTRLTVV.

The CDR3 DNA reads as TGTGCCAGTAGTATTGAAAGGGGCTTGGGTGAGCAGTTCTTC. Encoded protein: CASSIERGLGEQFF. The chain couples TRBV19 to TRBJ2-1; D is perhaps TRBD1 (5 bases). From germline, CDR1 is LNHDA and CDR2 SQIVND (reference sequence). V gave up 3 bases and J gave up 9 bases, with 15 bases separating them. This CDR3 is built from 14 residues.